This TCR beta chain was recorded in a study of post-analysis software for immune sequencing data. Study background: Disease courses included relapsing-remitting, secondary progressive and progressive-relapsing multiple sclerosis. Points from the study as a whole: Patients showed TRBV5-6, TRBV5-1 and TRBV20-1 among 4 or 5 TRBV segments more frequent than in controls. Controls' normalized Chao1 diversity significantly exceeded that of multiple sclerosis patients. The F measure placed samples prepared in the same batch into strongly shared clusters.

Germline V gene lookup returns CDR1 SQVTM and CDR2 ANQGSEA. The length of the CDR3 is 14 residues. V lost 4 bases and J lost 3, with 15 bases in between. Researchers reported that TCR beta cDNA libraries carried unique molecular identifiers. Researchers reported some 500,000 cDNA molecules coming from about 0.98 to 11 million T cells. From the PCR reads, TCRdb called clonotypes with MiXCR, one entry per CDR3 protein. Of 550,000 to 700,000 distinct CDR3 sequences in the sample, roughly 46% were seen once. On this clonotype: What it binds is unknown.

This clonotype originated in a girl aged 10 to 17 with multiple sclerosis. The sequenced sample was blood. This rearrangement joins TRBV29-1 to TRBJ1-1; weak D call: TRBD1 (5 bases). The chain's CDR3 is CSVGPLRGDTEAFF. Written as DNA, the CDR3 is TGCAGCGTTGGCCCCTTGAGGGGAGACACTGAAGCTTTCTTT.